The 14 T cell receptor beta chains presented below share a single source sample, sequenced in a study of cytomegalovirus exposure and HLA in healthy donors. Primers included in the PCR were 60 Vbeta and 13 Jbeta primers. Produced via immunoSEQ multiplex PCR; TCRdb's table is partial and in-frame only. The sample holds fewer than 200,000 clones, roughly 82% seen once. The sequencing sample was made of PBMCs. All receptors come from a woman in her fifties or sixties in good health and CMV-seronegative.

This clone was seen a handful of times. The V gene is TRBV5-1, the J gene TRBJ1-5, with TRBD1 as a possible D gene (5 bases). Germline V CDR1 and CDR2: SGHRS, YFSETQ. The CDR3 is 13 residues long. V was cut by 4 bases and J by 3 bases, with 8 bases left in between. The DNA of the CDR3 is TGCGCCAGCAGCGCGGGGACCAATCAGCCCCAGCATTTT. Translated, it gives CASSAGTNQPQHF. Full variable domain (remainder filled in from reference TRBV5-1 and TRBJ1-5): KAGVTQTPRYLIKTRGQQVTLSCSPISGHRSVSWYQQTPGQGLQFLFEYFSETQRNKGNFPGRFSGRQFSNSRSEMNVSTLELGDSALYLCASSAGTNQPQHFGDGTRLSIL.

This chain links TRBV28 with TRBJ1-1; the match to TRBD1 covers 7 bases. CDR3 length equals 14 residues. Germline V gene data show CDR1 as MDHEN and CDR2 as SYDVKM. Trimming took 5 bases from V and 4 from J; bases not matched to a gene: 7. CDR3 region: CASSLTRDSTEAFF. CDR3 coding DNA: TGTGCCAGCAGTCTGACTCGGGACAGCACTGAAGCTTTCTTT.

The chain is built from TRBV28 and TRBJ2-6; tentative D call: TRBD2 (6 bases). Germline CDR1 and CDR2: MDHEN and SYDVKM. V lost 1 base and J 2 bases, leaving 12 bases between the germline ends. This CDR3 has 17 amino acids. For the CDR3, the DNA is TGTGCCAGCAGTTTATTGGGGCCGGGGGCTGGGGCCAACGTCCTGACTTTC. The encoded protein is CASSLLGPGAGANVLTF.

The genes are TRBV13 and TRBJ2-2, with 15 nucleotides matching TRBD2. The V gene end was trimmed by 7 bases and the J gene end by 4 bases; junction bases not matched to a gene: 4. CDR1 and CDR2 (germline): PRHDT, FYEKMQ (reference sequence). The CDR3 is 16 amino acids. In nucleotides, the CDR3 is TGTGCCAGCACCATGGGACTAGCGGGAGGCACCGGGGAGCTGTTTTTT. It specifies CASTMGLAGGTGELFF.

The V and J genes are TRBV28 and TRBJ2-2; 12 bases line up with TRBD1. Germline CDR1 and CDR2: MDHEN and SYDVKM. This CDR3 has 15 residues. Losses at the gene ends were 5 bases for V and 9 bases for J; bases not matched to a gene: 7. CDR3 protein: CASSLPGQGAWELFF. The CDR3 DNA is TGTGCCAGCAGTCTACCGGGACAGGGGGCCTGGGAGCTGTTTTTT.

The chain has TRBV14 and TRBJ2-1, with D perhaps TRBD2 (6 bases). The V end lost 1 base, the J end lost 7 bases, and 17 bases lay between the germline ends. CDR3 length: 16 amino acids. Germline V gene sequence: CDR1 SGHDN, CDR2 FVKESK. CDR3 in amino acids: CASSQGDSRTGNEQFF. In DNA, the CDR3 is TGTGCCAGCAGCCAAGGGGACTCCCGAACTGGTAATGAGCAGTTCTTC.

This chain connects TRBV5-1 to TRBJ2-5, with D tentatively TRBD1 (6 bases). The CDR3 consists of 13 residues. V was trimmed by 6 bases and J by 2 bases, leaving 11 bases between them. The germline gives CDR1 SGHRS, CDR2 YFSETQ. CDR3 in amino acids: CASTRDTQETQYF. DNA of the CDR3: TGCGCCAGCACCCGGGACACACAAGAGACCCAGTACTTC.

The rearrangement links TRBV5-1 to TRBJ2-4; D unresolved. This CDR3 comprises 16 residues. The germline V and J ends were trimmed by 0 bases and 2 bases, with 12 bases remaining between them. Looked up from germline, CDR1 is SGHRS and CDR2 is YFSETQ. CDR3 bases: TGCGCCAGCAGCTTGGAGCCCCCTCAAACCAAAAACATTCAGTACTTC. It translates to CASSLEPPQTKNIQYF.

The chain employs TRBV28 and TRBJ2-5; 7 nucleotides agree with TRBD1. The end of the DNA fits TRBJ2-7 better, so the J call may be wrong. Germline assignment: CDR1 MDHEN and CDR2 SYDVKM. The CDR3 is 14 residues long. This chain's CDR3 is CASGRTGPSYEQYF. Written as DNA, the CDR3 is TGTGCCAGCGGTCGGACAGGCCCTTCCTACGAGCAGTACTTC.

The sample holds a few counts of this clone. The chain joins TRBV4-2 to TRBJ2-1, with 7 bases that match TRBD2. CDR1 is LGHNA, CDR2 YNFKEQ, per germline. CDR3 size: 18 residues. V lost 3 bases, J lost 0 bases, and 11 bases stayed unmatched. The CDR3: CASSQAKLARSSYNEQFF. CDR3 bases: TGTGCCAGCAGCCAGGCGAAACTAGCGCGAAGCTCCTACAATGAGCAGTTCTTC.

This chain joins TRBV5-4 and TRBJ2-1, with D possibly matching TRBD2 (5 bases). Germline CDR1 and CDR2: SGHNT and YYREEE (reference sequence). CDR3 length: 13 residues. V lost 4 bases to trimming and J lost 5 bases, with 10 bases between them. CDR3 loop: CASSGSENNEQFF. In DNA, the CDR3 is TGTGCCAGCAGCGGGAGTGAAAACAATGAGCAGTTCTTC.

The rearrangement joins TRBV18 to TRBJ2-5, with a possible D match to TRBD1 (6 bases). This CDR3 has 15 amino acids. Germline lookup yields CDR1 KGHSH and CDR2 LQKENI. The V end was cut by 2 bases, the J end by 4 bases, with 14 bases between. CDR3 bases: TGTGCCAGCTCACCAGACAGGTTTTTGGGAGAGACCCAGTACTTC. Encoded protein: CASSPDRFLGETQYF.

The chain recombines TRBV5-6 with TRBJ2-7; TRBD2 aligns across 9 bases. The CDR3 runs to 12 residues. With 2 bases clipped from V and 9 bases from J, the junction kept 3 bases outside the gene matches. Germline V gene sequence: CDR1 SGHDT, CDR2 YYEEEE. The CDR3 loop is CASSLRTSVQYF. The CDR3 nucleotides read TGTGCCAGCAGCTTAAGGACTAGCGTGCAGTACTTC.

The chain joins TRBV6-5 to TRBJ2-7; TRBD1 might be the D (5 bases). CDR3 length: 13 residues. Germline V gene sequence: CDR1 MNHEY, CDR2 SVGAGI. The V and J ends lost 6 bases and 4 bases respectively, with 13 bases between them. The CDR3 sequence is CASSPPPGYEQYF. The CDR3 DNA reads as TGTGCCAGCAGCCCTCCCCCAGGGTACGAGCAGTACTTC.